One sample yielded the 8 T cell receptor beta chains listed below, sequenced in a study of Ad26.COV2.S vaccination and SARS-CoV-2 variants. Profiling relied on immunoSEQ multiplex PCR, and the TCRdb table lists in-frame clones only, not all of them. The sample consists of approximately 300,000 clones, 70% to 90% of them appearing once. The treatment was: roughly 18 received Ad26.COV2.S at low or high dose, single or two shots; roughly five received placebo; per-sample allocation not given. Repertoires come from day 63 after the first vaccine or placebo injection. The input for sequencing was peripheral blood, taken in a trial of Ad26.COV2.S vaccine versus placebo. The receptors were sampled from a person aged 18-60 years who received the Ad26.COV2.S COVID-19 vaccine or a placebo.

This clone was observed once. The chain joins TRBV30 to TRBJ2-1; no definite D call. V was clipped by 5 bases and J by 0 bases, with 5 bases between them. Germline CDR1 reads GTSNPN; CDR2 reads SVGIG (reference sequence). This CDR3 has 12 residues. CDR3 nucleotide sequence: TGTGCCTGGGGGCGCTCCTACAATGAGCAGTTCTTC. Residues: CAWGRSYNEQFF.

This chain uses TRBV3-1 (or the pseudogene TRBV3-2) with TRBJ1-2; possibly TRBD1 for D (6 bases). From germline, CDR1 is LGHDT and CDR2 YNNKEL (reference sequence). Deletions cut 4 bases from V and 2 bases from J, with 14 bases between. There are 15 residues in the CDR3. CDR3 sequence reads: CASSLRDTQNYGYTF. The CDR3 nucleotides read TGTGCCAGCAGCCTCCGGGACACCCAGAACTATGGCTACACCTTC.

The chain links TRBV6-5 to TRBJ1-5; weak D call: TRBD1 (5 bases). The CDR3 length is 14 residues. The V end lost 7 bases, the J end lost 6 bases, and 16 bases lay between the germline ends. Looked up from germline, CDR1 is MNHEY and CDR2 is SVGAGI. DNA for the CDR3: TGTGCCAGCACGGGACGAGGCCTAGTTCAGCCCCAGCATTTT. It codes for CASTGRGLVQPQHF.

V gene TRBV28 combines with J gene TRBJ2-7; perhaps D is TRBD1 or TRBD2 (6 bases each). V lost 5 bases and J lost 1, with 15 bases in between. Germline V gene sequence: CDR1 MDHEN, CDR2 SYDVKM. The CDR3 contains 15 residues. The CDR3 sequence is CASSPRGPPSYEQYF. CDR3 bases: TGTGCCAGCAGTCCCCGGGGGCCTCCATCCTACGAGCAGTACTTC.

This clone was found many times. The CDR3 region has the DNA TGCGCCAGCAGCCTTAGCGGGGGGGCCTACGAGCAGTACTTC. It is translated as CASSLSGGAYEQYF. This rearrangement joins TRBV4-1 to TRBJ2-7; 11 positions match TRBD2. The CDR3 runs to 14 residues. CDR1 is MGHRA, CDR2 YSYEKL, per germline. V gave up 4 bases and J gave up 2 bases; unmatched junction bases: 1.

The chain links TRBV19 to TRBJ1-5; 7 bases align to TRBD1. Germline assignment: CDR1 LNHDA and CDR2 SQIVND (reference sequence). V trimming: 3 bases; J trimming: 2 bases; junction bases outside the gene matches: 7. The CDR3 has 16 residues. Written as DNA, the CDR3 is TGTGCCAGTAGTATTACGACAGGGTCCGGCAATCAGCCCCAGCATTTT. Translating it yields CASSITTGSGNQPQHF.

The gene calls are TRBV7-9 and TRBJ1-2, with D perhaps matching TRBD1 (6 bases). V shed 4 bases and J shed 3 bases, with 18 bases lying between them. Per the germline V gene, CDR1 is SEHNR and CDR2 is FQNEAQ (reference sequence). The CDR3 runs to 16 residues. The chain's CDR3 is CASSSPQDSNYYGYTF. For the CDR3, the DNA is TGTGCCAGCAGCTCTCCCCAGGACAGTAACTACTATGGCTACACCTTC.

CDR3 bases: TGTGCCAGCAGCCCCGGTGCAGGCAAACGAGCCTCGGGATACAATGAGCAGTTCTTC. Residues: CASSPGAGKRASGYNEQFF. The V call is TRBV2, the J call TRBJ2-1; perhaps TRBD2 as D (5 bases). The CDR3 runs 19 residues. The germline V and J ends were trimmed by 6 bases and 4 bases, with 28 bases remaining between them. Germline CDR1 and CDR2: SNHLY and FYNNEI.